This T cell receptor beta chain was documented in a study of technical replicates of blood from a handful of donors. The data were produced by immunoSEQ multiplex PCR, yet TCRdb's version contains in-frame clones alone and is incomplete. This sample yields roughly 71,000 clones, of which over 85% are seen a single time; over 0.35% belongs to the top ten. The germline V gene has CDR1 SGHRS and CDR2 YFSETQ. This CDR3 is 16 amino acids long. Trimming removed 3 bases at V and 0 bases at J, with 16 bases between. The rearrangement links TRBV5-1 to TRBJ2-7, with unresolved D. The receptor's source is a human donor in good health. What was sequenced was T cells isolated from PBMCs. The CDR3 nucleotides are TGCGCCAGCAGCTCCGCTACTTCTAGGAGCTCCTACGAGCAGTACTTC. Translation: CASSSATSRSSYEQYF.